This entry is about one T cell receptor beta chain. The antigen is undetermined. These data belong to a study of regulatory T cells in long-lasting Graves disease. Study at large: To qualify as persistent, Graves' disease required over 5 years of antithyroid drugs with positive TSH receptor antibodies. Study conclusions and caveats: The study found persistent patients shared more public clonotypes (approximately 2,700) than new patients (about 990).

Time point reported: persistent/refractory GD, antithyroid drugs over 5 years with positive TRAb. Extracted RNA from PBMCs served as the source of the TCR library. To make TCR beta libraries, researchers used iRepertoire HTBI primers and Arm-PCR of CDR3 regions. Original handling: The samples yielded about 60 TRBV and some 15 TRBJ segments. TCRdb redid the calling of the multiplex PCR reads with MiXCR, one entry per CDR3 protein. TCRdb, rather than the study authors, made the V and J calls. The profile covers 400,000 to 500,000 distinct CDR3 sequences, with around 20% appearing a single time and around an eighth taken by the ten largest. The CDR3 is 15 residues long. CDR1 is SEHNR and CDR2 is FQNEAQ in the germline V gene (reference sequence). V trimming: 4 bases; J trimming: 8 bases; junction bases outside the gene matches: 6.

The input for sequencing was peripheral blood mononuclear cells (PBMCs), taken when the disease was refractory, from a patient treated with antithyroid drugs. The chain employs TRBV7-9 and TRBJ2-2; TRBD1 agrees at 11 bases. This clonotype was obtained from a female donor with Graves disease. In DNA form, the CDR3 reads TGTGCCAGCAGCTGGGACAGGGGGGAAAGGGGGGAGCTGTTTTTT. It is translated as CASSWDRGERGELFF.